This entry lists 25 T cell receptor beta chains sequenced from one sample in a study of low-dose radiotherapy and immunotherapy resistance in tumors. Covering alpha and beta chains, TRAV- and TRBV-specific primers were used for the first-strand cDNA. TCRs underwent 15 to 25 PCR cycles of amplification with a constant-region primer and V-primer adapter. TCRdb reprocessed the reads via MiXCR and lists one record per CDR3 protein. The repertoire holds about 15,000 distinct CDR3 sequences, with 45% to 55% as singletons. The receptors stem from a human donor with advanced metastatic prostate, ovarian, gallbladder or colorectal cancer (not recorded which). This table probably holds off-target reads from a library built for another chain.

The chain carries TRBV6-1 and TRBJ1-1, with D tentatively TRBD1 (5 bases). The CDR3 spans 12 residues. Germline values: CDR1 MNHNS, CDR2 SASEGT. V was clipped by 4 bases and J by 4 bases, with 7 bases between them. The CDR3 here is CASSGGLTEAFF. The DNA for the CDR3 is TGTGCCAGCAGTGGGGGCCTCACTGAAGCTTTCTTT.

This clonotype was seen a few times. V gene TRBV5-1 combines with J gene TRBJ2-6; D uncertain. V lost 3 bases, J lost 0 bases, and 10 bases lay in between. Germline values: CDR1 SGHRS, CDR2 YFSETQ. The CDR3 spans 16 residues. The CDR3, as DNA: TGCGCCAGCAGCTCTGCCCCGGACTCTGGGGCCAACGTCCTGACTTTC. This translates into CASSSAPDSGANVLTF.

This chain joins TRBV10-1 and TRBJ2-2, with unresolved D. CDR1 WNHNN and CDR2 SYGVQD come from the germline V gene (reference sequence). The CDR3 contains 11 residues. The germline V and J ends were trimmed by 3 bases and 7 bases, with 3 bases remaining between them. CDR3 loop: CASSEVGELFF. For the CDR3, the DNA is TGCGCCAGCAGTGAAGTCGGGGAGCTGTTTTTT.

Concerning this clonotype: An end of the junction differs from the germline gene, which may be a read error. The chain has TRBV2 and TRBJ2-4; possible D gene TRBD2, 6 bases. The CDR3 loop spans 11 amino acids. Per germline, CDR1 SNHLY and CDR2 FYNNEI. The CDR3 loop is CVSIGEDIQYF. CDR3 coding DNA: TGTGTCAGCATAGGGGAGGACATTCAGTACTTC.

This clonotype is deemed medium-sized. The chain links TRBV29-1 to TRBJ2-7; D may be TRBD2 (6 bases). The CDR3 runs 14 residues. Trimming shortened V by 7 bases and J by 0 bases, and 16 bases separated the two germline ends. Germline V lookup: CDR1 SQVTM, CDR2 ANQGSEA. CDR3 protein: CSAETGDRSYEQYF. The CDR3 DNA reads as TGCAGCGCAGAAACGGGGGATCGCTCCTACGAGCAGTACTTC.

The V gene is TRBV29-1, the J gene TRBJ2-3, with D perhaps matching TRBD2 (7 bases). Germline values: CDR1 SQVTM, CDR2 ANQGSEA. The CDR3 consists of 15 residues. Trimming cost V 0 bases and J 7 bases, with 17 bases left between them. The CDR3 protein is CSVEDPRGPTYTQYF. CDR3 sequence (DNA): TGCAGCGTTGAAGATCCGCGGGGGCCGACCTATACGCAGTATTTT.

This clonotype was picked up a small number of times. This chain links TRBV28 with TRBJ2-7; 7 nucleotides agree with TRBD1. After removal of 8 bases from V and 3 bases from J, the junction contained 10 bases not matched to a gene. Germline values: CDR1 MDHEN, CDR2 SYDVKM. This CDR3 contains 14 residues. The CDR3 region has the DNA TGTGCCAGCCAACCGTCCGGGACAGTCTACGAGCAGTACTTC. Amino acids: CASQPSGTVYEQYF.

The genes are TRBV28 and TRBJ2-3, with a tentative D call TRBD1 (6 bases). Per the germline V gene, CDR1 is MDHEN and CDR2 is SYDVKM. V dropped 3 bases and J dropped 7 bases, with 14 bases sitting between them. The CDR3 is made up of 14 amino acids. The CDR3 coding sequence is TGTGCCAGCAGTTTGTTTCAGGGGAAATATACGCAGTATTTT. It translates to CASSLFQGKYTQYF.

The V call is TRBV27, the J call TRBJ2-3; D perhaps matches TRBD2 (6 bases). Trimming stripped 4 bases from V and 3 bases from J, with 17 bases between. The CDR3 contains 16 residues. Germline CDR1 and CDR2: MNHEY and SMNVEV (reference sequence). The CDR3 DNA reads TGTGCCAGCAGTTCCCCCGGCGGGGTCACAACAGATACGCAGTATTTT. Its translation: CASSSPGGVTTDTQYF.

This sequence joins TRBV12-3 or TRBV12-4 and TRBJ1-1; unclear D gene. The V gene lost 3 bases and the J gene lost 1 base, with 6 bases spanning the gap. The CDR3 is 13 residues long. This CDR3 reads CASSLWENTEAFF. As DNA, the CDR3 is TGTGCCAGCAGTTTGTGGGAGAACACTGAAGCTTTCTTT.

J is TRBJ2-5 and V is TRBV6-1; the match to TRBD2 covers 7 bases. This CDR3 has 13 residues. V lost 6 bases and J lost 5; bases outside the gene matches: 6. Germline CDR1 reads MNHNS; CDR2 reads SASEGT. The CDR3 protein is CASRGLLRETQYF. CDR3 DNA sequence: TGTGCCAGCAGGGGACTACTTCGCGAGACCCAGTACTTC.

This clonotype was counted only a few times. The J gene is TRBJ2-7, the V gene TRBV2; D gene ambiguous. This CDR3 has 12 amino acids. The germline V gene has CDR1 SNHLY and CDR2 FYNNEI. The germline V and J ends were trimmed by 6 bases and 3 bases, with 9 bases remaining between them. CDR3 bases: TGTGCCAGCAGGAGCCCTAACTACGAGCAGTACTTC. Translated: CASRSPNYEQYF. Filled out from reference TRBV2 and TRBJ2-7, the complete variable domain reads EPEVTQTPSHQVTQMGQEVILRCVPISNHLYFYWYRQILGQKVEFLVSFYNNEISEKSEIFDDQFSVERPDGSNFTLKIRSTKLEDSAMYFCASRSPNYEQYFGPGTRLTVT.

The chain uses TRBV9 and TRBJ2-3; 9 bases are shared with TRBD1. The germline V gene has CDR1 SGDLS and CDR2 YYNGEE. This CDR3 is 15 amino acids long. V lost 4 bases, J lost 4 bases, and 7 bases stayed unmatched. The CDR3 bases are TGTGCCAGCAGCCCAGGGACAGGGATGGCAGATACGCAGTATTTT. Protein sequence: CASSPGTGMADTQYF.

This clonotype was observed a handful of times. This chain joins TRBV7-2 and TRBJ2-3, with 9 bases that match TRBD2. The CDR3 contains 14 residues. The V gene end was trimmed by 6 bases and the J gene end by 7 bases; junction bases not matched to a gene: 8. CDR1 is SGHTA and CDR2 is FQGNSA in the germline V gene. The chain's CDR3 is CASSLVAGDNTQYF. The CDR3 DNA reads as TGTGCCAGCAGTTTGGTAGCGGGGGACAATACGCAGTATTTT.

This clonotype showed up just once. J is TRBJ1-4 and V is TRBV6-2 or TRBV6-3; D possibly corresponds to TRBD1 (5 bases). V was cut by 9 bases and J by 13 bases, with 18 bases left in between. From germline, CDR1 is MNHEY and CDR2 SVGEGT. The CDR3 spans 12 residues. CDR3 loop: CARHSRVAALFF. The DNA for the CDR3 is TGTGCCAGGCACAGCAGGGTTGCGGCACTGTTTTTT.

This clonotype was observed once. The CDR3 DNA reads as TGTGCCAGCAGACCACAACGCTCTGGAAACACCATATATTTT. This translates into CASRPQRSGNTIYF. The chain links TRBV12-3 or TRBV12-4 to TRBJ1-3, with no clear D. V was shortened by 6 bases and J by 0 bases, with 9 bases between the two germline ends. This CDR3 is built from 14 residues.

This chain uses TRBV29-1 with TRBJ1-2; 11 bases are shared with TRBD1. Germline loops: CDR1 SQVTM, CDR2 ANQGSEA. The CDR3 runs to 12 residues. Germline trimming cut 3 bases from V and 8 bases from J; bases unmatched to any gene: 2. In DNA, the CDR3 is TGCAGCGTTGAGGACAGGGGGCGCGGCTACACCTTC. It is translated as CSVEDRGRGYTF.

The chain recombines TRBV6-6 with TRBJ2-3; 12 bases are shared with TRBD2. V lost 5 bases to trimming and J lost 2 bases; unmatched junction nucleotides: 2. Germline CDR1 and CDR2: MNHNY and SVGAGI (reference sequence). CDR3 length: 15 amino acids. This chain's CDR3 is CASSPSGRATDTQYF. The CDR3 nucleotides are TGTGCCAGCAGTCCTAGCGGGAGGGCCACAGATACGCAGTATTTT.

V is TRBV6-6 and J is TRBJ1-5; 7 bases are a match to TRBD1. Trimming at V came to 2 bases and at J to 7 bases, leaving 8 bases not matched to a gene. The CDR3 is made up of 15 amino acids. Germline V gives CDR1 MNHNY, CDR2 SVGAGI (reference sequence). CDR3 loop: CASSYNRGEGQPQHF. CDR3 nucleotide sequence: TGTGCCAGCAGTTACAACAGGGGAGAGGGACAGCCCCAGCATTTT.

The CDR3 DNA follows: TGCGCCAGCAGGACGGGGGGGCATGTTTGGGCGCAAGAGACCCAGTACTTC. It codes for CASRTGGHVWAQETQYF. V and J are TRBV10-2 and TRBJ2-5; 8 nucleotides line up with TRBD2. Germline V gene sequence: CDR1 WSHSY, CDR2 SAAADI. CDR3 length: 17 residues. With 6 bases clipped from V and 2 bases from J, the junction kept 14 bases outside the gene matches.

This chain connects TRBV29-1 to TRBJ2-3; 12 bases are shared with TRBD2. V shed 3 bases, J shed 1 base, and the junction held 11 bases outside the gene matches. CDR3 length equals 18 residues. Per the germline V gene, CDR1 is SQVTM and CDR2 is ANQGSEA. DNA for the CDR3: TGCAGCGTTGACCGCGGGGCTAGCGGGAGGGCCGGCACAGATACGCAGTATTTT. It encodes CSVDRGASGRAGTDTQYF.

By share of the sample, this clonotype is large (0.1 to 1%). No DNA is shown, since the ends of the CDR3 on it are uncertain; the CDR3 is the one TCRdb lists. The CDR3 here is CASILGPREANSPLHF. This chain links TRBV6-6 with TRBJ1-6; the table's D call, TRBD1, has no DNA check behind it. The CDR3 is 16 amino acids long, termini counted. Germline CDR1 is MNHNY and CDR2 is SVGAGI (reference sequence).

This chain connects TRBV11-2 to TRBJ2-1; 9 bases match TRBD2. The J segment lost 12 bases and the V segment lost 0 bases, leaving 9 bases of the junction unmatched. The CDR3 contains 15 residues. Germline V CDR1 and CDR2: SGHAT, FQNNGV. The CDR3 here is CASSLEGGGGQLQFF. The DNA for the CDR3 is TGTGCCAGCAGCTTAGAGGGCGGGGGGGGGCAGTTGCAGTTCTTC. Variable domain in full (rest from reference TRBV11-2 and TRBJ2-1): EAGVAQSPRYKIIEKRQSVAFWCNPISGHATLYWYQQILGQGPKLLIQFQNNGVVDDSQLPKDRFSAERLKGVDSTLKIQPAKLEDSAVYLCASSLEGGGGQLQFFGPGTRLTVL.

This clonotype was detected a few times. The chain is built from TRBV2 and TRBJ1-2; D remains ambiguous. The germline V gene has CDR1 SNHLY and CDR2 FYNNEI. V dropped 9 bases and J dropped 6 bases, with 20 bases sitting between them. The CDR3 contains 14 residues. CDR3 nucleotides: TGTGCCAGAATCGGCTGGGGAGAAGGAGATGGCTACACCTTC. Amino acids: CARIGWGEGDGYTF.

This clonotype was seen a few times. The chain is built from TRBV28 and TRBJ2-3, with 11 bases identical to TRBD2. V dropped 4 bases and J dropped 0; count of bases not matched to a gene: 12. Per the germline V gene, CDR1 is MDHEN and CDR2 is SYDVKM. The CDR3 runs to 19 residues. The CDR3 sequence: CASSSFGTSGDSSTDTQYF. Written as DNA, the CDR3 is TGTGCCAGCAGTTCTTTCGGGACTAGCGGTGATTCTAGCACAGATACGCAGTATTTT.